Listed below are T cell receptor beta chains from one sample, sequenced in a study of blood T cell repertoires in COVID-19. TCRdb keeps only in-frame clones here, not all; method: immunoSEQ multiplex PCR. The data contain 150,000 to 200,000 clones, about 80% of them singletons. The sequencing sample was made of PBMCs or T cells enriched from blood (not recorded which). The receptor source for this set is a man in his 60s who had been exposed to COVID-19. The CDR3 runs from the conserved cysteine through the conserved F or W. D genes are given only for firm matches. Clone size is not always given. Where it is, it says once, few, many or a class for expanded clones.

clone size	CDR3 length	V gene	D gene	J gene	CDR3 DNA	CDR3 protein
.	17	TRBV27	TRBD1	TRBJ2-3	TGTGCCAGCAGTCAACCAAGGGACAGATCATCCACAGATACGCAGTATTTT	CASSQPRDRSSTDTQYF
few	18	TRBV28	.	TRBJ2-1	TGTGCCAGCAGTTTATCAGTCGGCTTGGGCAGTCTGGACAATGAGCAGTTCTTC	CASSLSVGLGSLDNEQFF
.	17	TRBV6-4	.	TRBJ2-3	TGTGCCAGCAGTGACTCGAACCGGGGTTCCTCCACAGATACGCAGTATTTT	CASSDSNRGSSTDTQYF
.	13	TRBV5-1	.	TRBJ2-5	TGCGCCAGCAGCTTTCAGGACCAAGAGACCCAGTACTTC	CASSFQDQETQYF
.	14	TRBV4-1	.	TRBJ2-5	TGCGCCAGCAGCCAAGAAGGGAGGCCAGAGACCCAGTACTTC	CASSQEGRPETQYF
.	13	TRBV6-2/TRBV6-3	.	TRBJ1-1	TGTGCCAGCAGTTACCCCCTTAACACTGAAGCTTTCTTT	CASSYPLNTEAFF
many	14	TRBV9	TRBD1	TRBJ2-7	TGTGCCAGCAGCGTCCGGGACAGGGTGTACGAGCAGTACTTC	CASSVRDRVYEQYF
.	14	TRBV19	.	TRBJ1-2	TGTGCCAGTAGTCCGGGACTCCTTTCCCTGGGCTACACCTTC	CASSPGLLSLGYTF
.	17	TRBV24-1	.	TRBJ2-1	TGTGCCACCAGTGATTCTTTTTCTGTATCCCCCTACAATGAGCAGTTCTTC	CATSDSFSVSPYNEQFF
.	14	TRBV6-5	.	TRBJ1-1	TGTGCCAGCAGTTACTTCGCAGGGAACACTGAAGCTTTCTTT	CASSYFAGNTEAFF
once	15	TRBV7-2	TRBD1	TRBJ1-4	TGTGCCAGCAGCTTAGCGGGGACAGGGGGGGAAAAACTGTTTTTT	CASSLAGTGGEKLFF
once	16	TRBV4-3	TRBD2	TRBJ2-2	TGCGCCAGCAGCGCGAGACTAGCGGGGGCAACCGGGGAGCTGTTTTTT	CASSARLAGATGELFF
once	14	TRBV29-1	.	TRBJ2-1	TGCAGCGTTGATAGGACTATGGACCACAATGAGCAGTTCTTC	CSVDRTMDHNEQFF
once	14	TRBV28	.	TRBJ1-2	TGTGCCAGCAGTCGAATGACAGGCTTGGGTGGCTACACCTTC	CASSRMTGLGGYTF
.	13	TRBV3-1/TRBV3-2	.	TRBJ1-3	TGTGCCAGCAGCCCAGTCTCTGGAAACACCATATATTTT	CASSPVSGNTIYF
.	15	TRBV3-1/TRBV3-2	TRBD1	TRBJ2-1	TGTGCCAGCAGCCAAGCTTCGACAGGGGGCAATGAGCAGTTCTTC	CASSQASTGGNEQFF
many	15	TRBV19	.	TRBJ1-1	TGTGCCAGTAGTATATATCCGGGATTGAACACTGAAGCTTTCTTT	CASSIYPGLNTEAFF
.	16	TRBV19	TRBD1	TRBJ1-6	TGTGCCAGTAGGAGATCGCCGGGACAGGAATTAATACCCCTCCACTTT	CASRRSPGQELIPLHF
few	15	TRBV19	.	TRBJ2-1	TGTGCCAGTAGTATAGTCAGGTCCCGAACCAATGAGCAGTTCTTC	CASSIVRSRTNEQFF
.	13	TRBV9	.	TRBJ2-7	TGTGCCAGCAGCGCGTCCCTGGCCTCCAAGCAGTACTTC	CASSASLASKQYF
.	14	TRBV19	.	TRBJ2-7	TGTGCCAGTAGATTTGCGGGGCCTTCCTACGAGCAGTACTTC	CASRFAGPSYEQYF
few	14	TRBV11-2	.	TRBJ1-2	TGTGCCAGCAGCCGTCTGGTCGTGGCGGATGGCTACACCTTC	CASSRLVVADGYTF
few	18	TRBV12-2	.	TRBJ2-2	TGTGCAAGTCGCGTGGGACTAGCGGGAGGGCCGGGCACCGGGGAGCTGTTTTTT	CASRVGLAGGPGTGELFF
.	15	TRBV2	TRBD1	TRBJ1-2	TGTGCCAGCAGTGCCCCTACAGGGGGCCACTATGGCTACACCTTC	CASSAPTGGHYGYTF
few	16	TRBV19	TRBD1	TRBJ1-5	TGTGCCAGTAGTATACCGACAGGGAGTGGCAGCGGTCCCCAGCATTTT	CASSIPTGSGSGPQHF
.	14	TRBV11-2	TRBD2	TRBJ2-1	TGTGCCAGCAGCTCGACTAGCGGATACAATGAGCAGTTCTTC	CASSSTSGYNEQFF
once	16	TRBV7-8	TRBD1	TRBJ1-1	TGTGCCAGCAGCTTAAATCTACAGGGGTTACCCACTGAAGCTTTCTTT	CASSLNLQGLPTEAFF
.	13	TRBV19	.	TRBJ2-3	TGTGCCAGTACCCTACGGGGGACGTATACGCAGTATTTT	CASTLRGTYTQYF
.	19	TRBV27	TRBD2	TRBJ2-5	TGTGCCAGCAGACCGCGGGACGGACTTAGCGGGAGGCCCCAAGAGACCCAGTACTTC	CASRPRDGLSGRPQETQYF
few	14	TRBV4-1	TRBD2	TRBJ2-7	TGCGCCAGCAGCCGAGATAGCGGGAGTTACGAGCAGTACTTC	CASSRDSGSYEQYF
.	14	TRBV5-4	TRBD2	TRBJ2-5	TGTGCCTATTTGGCGGGAGGGCGTGAAGAGACCCAGTACTTC	CAYLAGGREETQYF
.	14	TRBV5-1	TRBD2	TRBJ2-1	TGCGCCAGCAGTGCGACTAGCGGGGGGAATGAGCAGTTCTTC	CASSATSGGNEQFF
.	14	TRBV5-1	.	TRBJ2-2	TGCGCCAGCAGCCCGGGACAGAACACCGGGGAGCTGTTTTTT	CASSPGQNTGELFF
few	13	TRBV5-1	.	TRBJ1-2	TGCGCCAGCAGCTTGGAGGGGAACTATGGCTACACCTTC	CASSLEGNYGYTF
.	14	TRBV19	.	TRBJ2-7	TGTGCCAGTAGGATCGGGGGGACATCCTACGAGCAGTACTTC	CASRIGGTSYEQYF
.	16	TRBV6-5	TRBD1	TRBJ1-6	TGTGCCAGCAGTTACAGGCAGGGGGCATGGAATTCACCCCTCCACTTT	CASSYRQGAWNSPLHF
.	16	TRBV5-1	TRBD2	TRBJ2-5	TGCGCCAGCAGCTTGGAGACTAGCGGGAGGGAAGAGACCCAGTACTTC	CASSLETSGREETQYF